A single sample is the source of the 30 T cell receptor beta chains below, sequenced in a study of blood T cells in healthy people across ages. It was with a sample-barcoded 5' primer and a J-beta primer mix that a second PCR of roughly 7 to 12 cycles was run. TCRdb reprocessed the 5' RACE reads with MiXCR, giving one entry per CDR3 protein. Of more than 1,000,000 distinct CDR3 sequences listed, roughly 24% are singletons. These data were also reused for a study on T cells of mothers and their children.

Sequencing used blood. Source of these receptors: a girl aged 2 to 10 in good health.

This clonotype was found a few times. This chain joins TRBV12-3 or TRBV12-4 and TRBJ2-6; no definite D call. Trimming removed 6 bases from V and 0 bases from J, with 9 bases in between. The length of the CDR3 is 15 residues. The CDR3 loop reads CASRPSSSGANVLTF. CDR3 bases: TGTGCCAGCAGACCTTCAAGCTCTGGGGCCAACGTCCTGACTTTC.

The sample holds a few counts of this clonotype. This CDR3 reads CASSTTSGGAYEQYF. In nucleotides, the CDR3 is TGTGCCAGCAGTACTACTAGCGGGGGAGCCTACGAGCAGTACTTC. This sequence joins TRBV12-3 or TRBV12-4 and TRBJ2-7, with 11 bases that match TRBD2. The CDR3 sequence is 15 residues long. The V segment lost 5 bases and the J segment 2 bases; nucleotides outside the gene matches: 5.

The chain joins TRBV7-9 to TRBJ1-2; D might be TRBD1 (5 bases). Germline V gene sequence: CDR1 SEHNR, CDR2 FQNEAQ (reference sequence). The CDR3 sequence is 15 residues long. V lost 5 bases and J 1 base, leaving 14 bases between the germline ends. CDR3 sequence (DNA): TGTGCCAGCAGCGGACAAGTGGACTTTAACTATGGCTACACCTTC. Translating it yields CASSGQVDFNYGYTF.

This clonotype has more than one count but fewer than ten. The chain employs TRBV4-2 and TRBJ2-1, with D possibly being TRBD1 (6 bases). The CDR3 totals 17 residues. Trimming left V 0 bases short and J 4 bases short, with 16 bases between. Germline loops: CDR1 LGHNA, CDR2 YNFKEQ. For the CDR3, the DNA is TGTGCCAGCAGCCAAGATCAGGGGTCGGCAGGTTACAATGAGCAGTTCTTC. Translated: CASSQDQGSAGYNEQFF.

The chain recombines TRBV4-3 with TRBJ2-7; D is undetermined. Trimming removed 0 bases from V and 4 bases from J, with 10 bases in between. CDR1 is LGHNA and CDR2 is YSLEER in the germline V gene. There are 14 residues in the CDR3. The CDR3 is CASSQEVVEYEQYF. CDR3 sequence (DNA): TGCGCCAGCAGCCAAGAAGTGGTAGAGTACGAGCAGTACTTC.

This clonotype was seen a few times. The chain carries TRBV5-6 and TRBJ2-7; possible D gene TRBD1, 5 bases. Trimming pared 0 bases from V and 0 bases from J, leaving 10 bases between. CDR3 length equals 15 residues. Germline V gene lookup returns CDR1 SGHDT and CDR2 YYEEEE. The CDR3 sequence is CASSLGKGPSYEQYF. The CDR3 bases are TGTGCCAGCAGCTTGGGAAAGGGGCCCTCCTACGAGCAGTACTTC.

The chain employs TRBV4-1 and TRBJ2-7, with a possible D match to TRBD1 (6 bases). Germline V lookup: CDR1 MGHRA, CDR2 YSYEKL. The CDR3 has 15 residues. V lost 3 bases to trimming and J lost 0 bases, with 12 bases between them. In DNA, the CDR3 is TGCGCCAGCAGCCAGACCCTACAGGGCTCCTACGAGCAGTACTTC. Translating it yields CASSQTLQGSYEQYF.

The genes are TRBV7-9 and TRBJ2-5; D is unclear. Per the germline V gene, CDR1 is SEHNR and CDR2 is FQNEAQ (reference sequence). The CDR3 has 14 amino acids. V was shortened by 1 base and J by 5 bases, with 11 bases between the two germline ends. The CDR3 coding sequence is TGTGCCAGCAGCTTAGGTCGGCTACAGGAGACCCAGTACTTC. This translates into CASSLGRLQETQYF.

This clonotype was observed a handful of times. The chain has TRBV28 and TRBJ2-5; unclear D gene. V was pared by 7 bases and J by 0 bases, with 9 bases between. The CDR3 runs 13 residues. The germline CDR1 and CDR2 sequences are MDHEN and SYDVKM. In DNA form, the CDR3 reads TGTGCCAGCAACGTGGGATACCAAGAGACCCAGTACTTC. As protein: CASNVGYQETQYF.

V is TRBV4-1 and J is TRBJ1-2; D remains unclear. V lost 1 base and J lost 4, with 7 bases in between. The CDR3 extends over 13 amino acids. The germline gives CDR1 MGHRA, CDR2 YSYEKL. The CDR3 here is CASSQVPLYGYTF. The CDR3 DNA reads TGCGCCAGCAGCCAAGTCCCCCTCTATGGCTACACCTTC.

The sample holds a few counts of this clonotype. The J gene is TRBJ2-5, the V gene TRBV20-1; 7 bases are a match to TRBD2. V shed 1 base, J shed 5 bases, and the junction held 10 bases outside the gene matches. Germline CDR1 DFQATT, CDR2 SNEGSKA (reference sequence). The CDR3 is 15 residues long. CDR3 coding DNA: TGCAGTGCTAGAGCCTGGGGGGGTCCACGGGAGACCCAGTACTTC. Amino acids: CSARAWGGPRETQYF.

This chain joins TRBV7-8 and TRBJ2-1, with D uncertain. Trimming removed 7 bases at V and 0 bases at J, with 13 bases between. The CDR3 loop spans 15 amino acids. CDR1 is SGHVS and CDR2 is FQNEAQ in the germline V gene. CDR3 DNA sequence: TGTGCCAGCACCGTAGCTCGCCTCTCCTACAATGAGCAGTTCTTC. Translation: CASTVARLSYNEQFF.

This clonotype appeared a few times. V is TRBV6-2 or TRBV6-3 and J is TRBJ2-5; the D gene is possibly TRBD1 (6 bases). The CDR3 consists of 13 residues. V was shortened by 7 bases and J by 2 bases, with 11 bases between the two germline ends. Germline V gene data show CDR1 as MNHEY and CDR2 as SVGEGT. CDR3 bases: TGTGCCAGCAAACCCCAGGGGCAAGAGACCCAGTACTTC. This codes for CASKPQGQETQYF.

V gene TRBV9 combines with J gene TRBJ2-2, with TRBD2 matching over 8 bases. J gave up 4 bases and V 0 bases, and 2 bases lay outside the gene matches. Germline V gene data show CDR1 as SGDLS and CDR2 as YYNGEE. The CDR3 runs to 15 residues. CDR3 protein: CASSVAGRGTGELFF. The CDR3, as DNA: TGTGCCAGCAGCGTAGCCGGGAGGGGCACCGGGGAGCTGTTTTTT.

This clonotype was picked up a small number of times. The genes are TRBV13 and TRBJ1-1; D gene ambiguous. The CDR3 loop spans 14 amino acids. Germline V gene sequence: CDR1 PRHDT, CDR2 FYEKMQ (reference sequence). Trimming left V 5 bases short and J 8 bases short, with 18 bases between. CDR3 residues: CASSHPNRGTEAFF. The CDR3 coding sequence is TGTGCCAGCAGCCACCCTAATCGGGGAACCGAAGCTTTCTTT.

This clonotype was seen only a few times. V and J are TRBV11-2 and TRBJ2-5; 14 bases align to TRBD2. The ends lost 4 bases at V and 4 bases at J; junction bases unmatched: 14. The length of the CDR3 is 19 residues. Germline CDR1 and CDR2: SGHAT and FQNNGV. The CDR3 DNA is TGTGCCAGCAGCTATCACAAGGGACTAGCGGGGGTCGATCCAGAGACCCAGTACTTC. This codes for CASSYHKGLAGVDPETQYF.

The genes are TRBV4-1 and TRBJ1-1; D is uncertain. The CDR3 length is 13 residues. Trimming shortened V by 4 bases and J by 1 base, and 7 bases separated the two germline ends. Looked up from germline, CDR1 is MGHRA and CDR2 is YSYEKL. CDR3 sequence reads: CASSRTTNTEAFF. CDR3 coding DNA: TGCGCCAGCAGCCGCACCACGAACACTGAAGCTTTCTTT.

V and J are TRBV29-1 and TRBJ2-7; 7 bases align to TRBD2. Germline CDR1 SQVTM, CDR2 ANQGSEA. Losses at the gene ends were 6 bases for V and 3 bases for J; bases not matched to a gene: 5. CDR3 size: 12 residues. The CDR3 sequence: CSVRLASYEQYF. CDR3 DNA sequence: TGCAGCGTCCGACTAGCTAGCTACGAGCAGTACTTC.

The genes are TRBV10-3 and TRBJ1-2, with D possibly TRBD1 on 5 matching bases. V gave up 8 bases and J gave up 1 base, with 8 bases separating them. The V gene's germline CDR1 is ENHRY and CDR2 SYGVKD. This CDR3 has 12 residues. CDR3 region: CAIRGSNYGYTF. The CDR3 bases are TGTGCCATCCGGGGCAGTAACTATGGCTACACCTTC.

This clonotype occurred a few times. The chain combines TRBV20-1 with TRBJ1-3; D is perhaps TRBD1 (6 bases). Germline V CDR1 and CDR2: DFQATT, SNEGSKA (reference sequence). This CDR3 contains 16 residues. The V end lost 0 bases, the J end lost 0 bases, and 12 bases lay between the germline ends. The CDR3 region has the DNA TGCAGTGCTAGAGACGAGGGGGGTAACTCTGGAAACACCATATATTTT. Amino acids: CSARDEGGNSGNTIYF.

Here the CDR3 reads CSVEDSEGQGILKLNEQFF. The CDR3 region has the DNA TGCAGCGTTGAAGATTCGGAGGGACAGGGGATTCTTAAGTTGAATGAGCAGTTCTTC. The V call is TRBV29-1, the J call TRBJ2-1, with TRBD1 identical over 10 bases. The V segment lost 0 bases and the J segment 7 bases; nucleotides outside the gene matches: 18. The CDR3 is made up of 19 amino acids. Looked up from germline, CDR1 is SQVTM and CDR2 is ANQGSEA.

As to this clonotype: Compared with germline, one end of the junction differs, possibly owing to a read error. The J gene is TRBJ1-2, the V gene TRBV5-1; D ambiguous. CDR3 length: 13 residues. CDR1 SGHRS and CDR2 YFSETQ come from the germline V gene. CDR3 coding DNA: TGCGCCAGCAGCCAAACAGTTAACTGTGGCTACACCTTC. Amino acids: CASSQTVNCGYTF.

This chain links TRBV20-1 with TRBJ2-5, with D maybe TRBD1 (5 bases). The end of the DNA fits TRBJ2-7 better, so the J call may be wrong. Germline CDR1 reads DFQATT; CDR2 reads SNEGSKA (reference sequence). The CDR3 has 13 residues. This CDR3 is CSARGRANHEQYF. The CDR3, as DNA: TGCAGTGCTAGAGGCAGGGCGAACCACGAGCAGTACTTC.

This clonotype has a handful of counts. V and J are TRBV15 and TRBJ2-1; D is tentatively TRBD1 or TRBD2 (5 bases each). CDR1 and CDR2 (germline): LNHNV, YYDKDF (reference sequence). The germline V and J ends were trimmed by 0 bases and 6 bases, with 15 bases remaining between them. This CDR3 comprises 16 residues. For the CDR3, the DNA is TGTGCCACCAGCAGAGATATAGTACGGGGCATCAATGAGCAGTTCTTC. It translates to CATSRDIVRGINEQFF.

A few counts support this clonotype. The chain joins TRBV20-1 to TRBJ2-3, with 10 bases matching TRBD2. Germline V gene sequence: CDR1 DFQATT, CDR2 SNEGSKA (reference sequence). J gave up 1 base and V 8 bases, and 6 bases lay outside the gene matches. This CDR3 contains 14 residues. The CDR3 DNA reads TGCAGTACTATAGCGGGGGGAGGCACAGATACGCAGTATTTT. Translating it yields CSTIAGGGTDTQYF.

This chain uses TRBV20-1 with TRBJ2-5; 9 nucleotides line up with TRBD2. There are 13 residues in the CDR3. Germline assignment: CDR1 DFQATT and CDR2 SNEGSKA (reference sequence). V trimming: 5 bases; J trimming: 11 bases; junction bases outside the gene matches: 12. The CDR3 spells CSAGRAGGVSQYF. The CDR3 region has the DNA TGCAGTGCTGGGAGAGCGGGAGGAGTTTCACAGTACTTC.

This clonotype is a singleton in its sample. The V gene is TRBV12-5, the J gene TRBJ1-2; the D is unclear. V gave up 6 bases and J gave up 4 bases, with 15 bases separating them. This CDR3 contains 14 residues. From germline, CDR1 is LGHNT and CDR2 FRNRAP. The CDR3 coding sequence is TGTGCTAGTGGCCCCCTACTAGCATTCTATGGCTACACCTTC. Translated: CASGPLLAFYGYTF.

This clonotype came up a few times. CDR3 nucleotide sequence: TGTGCCAGCAGCCCAATGGACAGATTTAACACTGAAGCTTTCTTT. This translates into CASSPMDRFNTEAFF. The genes are TRBV9 and TRBJ1-1; D perhaps matches TRBD1 (6 bases). V gave up 4 bases and J gave up 2 bases, with 15 bases separating them. The germline V gene has CDR1 SGDLS and CDR2 YYNGEE. The CDR3 runs to 15 residues.

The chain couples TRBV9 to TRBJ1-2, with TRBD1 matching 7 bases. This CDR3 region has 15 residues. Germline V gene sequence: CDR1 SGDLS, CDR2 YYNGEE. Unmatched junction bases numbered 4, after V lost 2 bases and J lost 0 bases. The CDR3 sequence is CASSVTGDANYGYTF. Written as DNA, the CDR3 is TGTGCCAGCAGCGTCACAGGGGATGCTAACTATGGCTACACCTTC.

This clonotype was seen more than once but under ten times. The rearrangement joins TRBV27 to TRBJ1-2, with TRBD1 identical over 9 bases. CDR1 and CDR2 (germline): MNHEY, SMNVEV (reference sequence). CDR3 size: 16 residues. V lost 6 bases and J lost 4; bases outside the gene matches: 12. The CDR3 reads CASSYSATGGVYGYTF. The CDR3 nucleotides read TGTGCCAGCAGCTATAGCGCAACAGGGGGCGTCTATGGCTACACCTTC.